This T cell receptor beta chain was sequenced during a study of blood T cell repertoires in COVID-19. Deletions cut 5 bases from V and 0 bases from J, with 8 bases between. The CDR3 spans 14 residues. CDR1 and CDR2 (germline): SEHNR, FQNEAQ (reference sequence). Method: immunoSEQ multiplex PCR; TCRdb's copy keeps in-frame clones and lacks some. Of around 250,000 clones in the sample, around nine tenths were seen once. Sequencing input: PBMCs or T cells enriched from blood (not recorded which). The source of this sequence is a woman in her 30s who had recovered from COVID-19. V usage is TRBV7-9 and J usage is TRBJ2-1; D is undetermined. CDR3 protein: CASSPASSYNEQFF. The DNA of the CDR3 is TGTGCCAGCAGCCCCGCCAGCTCCTACAATGAGCAGTTCTTC. The full variable domain, in which reference TRBV7-9 and TRBJ2-1 provide the parts outside the CDR3, is DTGVSQNPRHKITKRGQNVTFRCDPISEHNRLYWYRQTLGQGPEFLTYFQNEAQLEKSRLLSDRFSAERPKGSFSTLEIQRTEQGDSAMYLCASSPASSYNEQFFGPGTRLTVL.